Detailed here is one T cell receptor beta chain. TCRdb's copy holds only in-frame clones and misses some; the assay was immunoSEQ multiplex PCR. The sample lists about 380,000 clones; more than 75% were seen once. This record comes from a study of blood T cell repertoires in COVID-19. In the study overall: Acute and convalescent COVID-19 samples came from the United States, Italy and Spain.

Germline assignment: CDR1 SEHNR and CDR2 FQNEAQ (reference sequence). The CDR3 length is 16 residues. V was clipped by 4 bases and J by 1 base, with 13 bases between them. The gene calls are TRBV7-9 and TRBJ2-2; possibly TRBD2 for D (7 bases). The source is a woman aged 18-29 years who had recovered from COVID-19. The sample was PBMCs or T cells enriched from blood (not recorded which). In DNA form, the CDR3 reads TGTGCCAGCAGCTCCCCCGGGGGGCGGAACACCGGGGAGCTGTTTTTT. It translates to CASSSPGGRNTGELFF.